The 20 T cell receptor beta chains below come from one sample, sequenced in a study of shared clonotypes between healthy human individuals. The repertoire was sequenced with immunoSEQ multiplex PCR; TCRdb's copy has only in-frame clones and lacks some. The table has 550,000 to 800,000 clones, around 91% seen once. Material for sequencing was memory CD8+ T cells from PBMCs. As for subset: CD45RO+ cells pooled with CCR7-negative TemRA cells. All receptors derive from a man between 18 and 29 years old in good health. Some clones in this sample may be carry-over from other donors' samples.

V usage is TRBV9 and J usage is TRBJ1-4; 8 bases are shared with TRBD1. The CDR3 runs to 17 residues. The junction had 10 bases not matched to a gene; V was cut back by 0 bases and J by 6 bases. Per germline, CDR1 SGDLS and CDR2 YYNGEE. CDR3 DNA: TGTGCCAGCAGCGTAGCGGCAGGGGGCGCTTTTTATGAAAAACTGTTTTTT. It yields the protein CASSVAAGGAFYEKLFF.

The rearrangement links TRBV15 to TRBJ2-7, with TRBD1 as a possible D gene (6 bases). V shed 3 bases and J shed 3 bases, with 12 bases lying between them. The germline gives CDR1 LNHNV, CDR2 YYDKDF (reference sequence). The CDR3 is made up of 14 amino acids. CDR3 sequence (DNA): TGTGCCACCAGCAGTCGACAGGACGGCTACGAGCAGTACTTC. As protein: CATSSRQDGYEQYF. The entire variable domain, with the rest obtained from reference TRBV15 and TRBJ2-7, is as follows: DAMVIQNPRYQVTQFGKPVTLSCSQTLNHNVMYWYQQKSSQAPKLLFHYYDKDFNNEADTPDNFQSRRPNTSFCFLDIRSPGLGDTAMYLCATSSRQDGYEQYFGPGTRLTVT.

This chain connects TRBV11-3 to TRBJ2-1, with 9 nucleotides matching TRBD1. This CDR3 has 15 amino acids. CDR1 is SGHNT, CDR2 YENEEA, per germline. Trimming cost V 5 bases and J 5 bases; bases outside gene matches: 7. DNA of the CDR3: TGTGCCAGCAGCCCAAGGGGGACAGGGAACAATGAGCAGTTCTTC. Amino acid sequence: CASSPRGTGNNEQFF.

The chain carries TRBV4-2 and TRBJ2-1, with 7 bases fitting TRBD1. Trimming took 4 bases from V and 5 from J; bases not matched to a gene: 8. The CDR3 runs 15 residues. Germline V gives CDR1 LGHNA, CDR2 YNFKEQ. This CDR3 reads CASSPYRQGHNEQFF. CDR3 sequence (DNA): TGTGCCAGCAGCCCCTACAGACAGGGCCACAATGAGCAGTTCTTC.

The CDR3: CASSPRTGGWNTEAFF. The CDR3 nucleotides are TGTGCCAGCAGCCCCAGGACAGGGGGTTGGAACACTGAAGCTTTCTTT. V is TRBV9 and J is TRBJ1-1; 10 positions agree with TRBD1. V was clipped by 4 bases and J by 1 base; unmatched bases: 7. The CDR3 is made up of 16 amino acids. Germline CDR1 is SGDLS and CDR2 is YYNGEE.

The genes are TRBV6-6 and TRBJ1-2, with D perhaps TRBD1 (6 bases). Germline V gives CDR1 MNHNY, CDR2 SVGAGI (reference sequence). Trimming took 7 bases from V and 7 from J, leaving 22 bases between them. CDR3 length equals 15 residues. CDR3 in DNA: TGTGCCAGCATCCGGGGGCAGGCCTTCCCCGGTGGCTACACCTTC. It codes for CASIRGQAFPGGYTF.

CDR3 amino acids: CASSLLSQRQGYYEQYF. CDR3 coding DNA: TGTGCCAGCAGCTTATTATCCCAGAGACAGGGCTACTACGAGCAGTACTTC. The V gene is TRBV7-8, the J gene TRBJ2-7; 7 bases align to TRBD1. The CDR3 totals 17 residues. In germline, CDR1 is SGHVS, CDR2 FQNEAQ. After removal of 2 bases from V and 3 bases from J, the junction contained 13 bases not matched to a gene.

This clone was picked up one time. The chain carries TRBV19 and TRBJ1-5; D is possibly TRBD1 (5 bases). Deletions cut 3 bases from V and 1 base from J, with 10 bases between. The germline V gene encodes CDR1 LNHDA and CDR2 SQIVND (reference sequence). The CDR3 totals 15 residues. The CDR3 is CASSITGASNQPQHF. CDR3 bases: TGTGCCAGTAGTATTACCGGGGCCAGCAATCAGCCCCAGCATTTT.

The rearrangement joins TRBV4-1 to TRBJ2-7; D might be TRBD1 or TRBD2, each matching 5 bases. The CDR3 is 16 amino acids. The ends were cut back, 3 bases at V and 4 bases at J, with 19 bases in the middle. Germline V CDR1 and CDR2: MGHRA, YSYEKL. The CDR3 protein is CASSHSLEGESYEQYF. In DNA, the CDR3 is TGCGCCAGCAGCCATTCCCTAGAAGGGGAGTCGTACGAGCAGTACTTC.

This chain links TRBV7-8 with TRBJ2-2, with 10 nucleotides matching TRBD1. The CDR3 is 16 amino acids. Germline V gene sequence: CDR1 SGHVS, CDR2 FQNEAQ. Unmatched junction bases numbered 5, after V lost 2 bases and J lost 5 bases. Here the CDR3 DNA reads TGTGCCAGCAGCTTAACCGGGACAGGGGTAACCGGGGAGCTGTTTTTT. Its translation is CASSLTGTGVTGELFF.

This clone was observed many times. This chain links TRBV6-6 with TRBJ2-7, with 7 bases lining up with TRBD1. This CDR3 is built from 15 residues. Looked up from germline, CDR1 is MNHNY and CDR2 is SVGAGI (reference sequence). The V and J ends lost 6 bases and 4 bases, in that order; junction bases with no gene match: 12. DNA of the CDR3: TGTGCCAGCAGCCCTCAGACAGGGCGGTGGTACGAGCAGTACTTC. This encodes CASSPQTGRWYEQYF.

This rearrangement joins TRBV7-8 to TRBJ2-7, with 7 bases matching TRBD1. The ends lost 1 base at V and 3 bases at J; junction bases unmatched: 15. The germline gives CDR1 SGHVS, CDR2 FQNEAQ. This CDR3 contains 18 residues. The CDR3 is CASSLGREGTAIHYEQYF. In DNA, the CDR3 is TGTGCCAGCAGCTTAGGACGGGAAGGGACAGCGATTCACTACGAGCAGTACTTC.

The chain uses TRBV28 and TRBJ2-5; D might be TRBD1 or TRBD2, each matching 5 bases. V was cut by 0 bases and J by 0 bases, with 11 bases left in between. Looked up from germline, CDR1 is MDHEN and CDR2 is SYDVKM. The CDR3 is 16 amino acids. In DNA, the CDR3 is TGTGCCAGCAGTTTATGGGGGACCCCCCACCAAGAGACCCAGTACTTC. This encodes CASSLWGTPHQETQYF.

This rearrangement joins TRBV11-2 to TRBJ2-4; D is uncertain. The ends were cut back, 4 bases at V and 1 base at J, with 20 bases in the middle. This CDR3 has 18 amino acids. From germline, CDR1 is SGHAT and CDR2 FQNNGV. CDR3 in DNA: TGTGCCAGCAGCTCGAAACTACCAGACAAATCGGCCAAAAACATTCAGTACTTC. It is translated as CASSSKLPDKSAKNIQYF.

The rearrangement joins TRBV4-1 to TRBJ2-2; unclear D gene. Germline CDR1 is MGHRA and CDR2 is YSYEKL. V shed 1 base and J shed 4 bases, with 13 bases lying between them. This CDR3 has 16 amino acids. The CDR3: CASSQVDLPSTGELFF. In DNA form, the CDR3 reads TGCGCCAGCAGCCAAGTAGACCTCCCGAGCACCGGGGAGCTGTTTTTT.

V usage is TRBV4-1 and J usage is TRBJ1-5; 9 bases are shared with TRBD1. The CDR3 spans 15 residues. J lost 7 bases, V lost 1 base, and 5 bases had no gene match. The V gene's germline CDR1 is MGHRA and CDR2 YSYEKL. CDR3 sequence reads: CASSQVGQGNQPQHF. The DNA for the CDR3 is TGCGCCAGCAGCCAAGTTGGACAGGGGAACCAGCCCCAGCATTTT.

The rearrangement links TRBV7-3 to TRBJ2-2; 7 bases fit TRBD2. In germline, CDR1 is SGHTA, CDR2 FQGTGA. This CDR3 has 16 amino acids. The trim removed 5 bases at V and 1 base at J, leaving 7 bases unmatched. The CDR3 sequence is CASSLSGRRNTGELFF. Here the CDR3 DNA reads TGTGCCAGCAGCCTTTCCGGGAGGAGGAACACCGGGGAGCTGTTTTTT.

The chain couples TRBV27 to TRBJ1-2; 7 bases are a match to TRBD1. Trimming removed 7 bases from V and 8 bases from J; junction bases left unmatched: 13. Germline V lookup: CDR1 MNHEY, CDR2 SMNVEV (reference sequence). This CDR3 comprises 14 residues. The CDR3 DNA follows: TGTGCCAGCAAAACGCTTGACAGGGCGGGCGGCTACACCTTC. Protein sequence: CASKTLDRAGGYTF.

The rearrangement links TRBV10-2 to TRBJ1-2; TRBD1 is a possible D gene (5 bases). The CDR3 sequence is 16 residues long. Trimming took off 2 bases at V and 2 bases at J, with 15 bases between the two ends. Germline CDR1 WSHSY, CDR2 SAAADI. The CDR3 sequence is CASSEPWGGLNYGYTF. In nucleotides, the CDR3 is TGCGCCAGCAGTGAGCCGTGGGGGGGATTAAACTATGGCTACACCTTC.

The chain couples TRBV13 to TRBJ1-2, with D possibly TRBD1 on 6 matching bases. With 5 bases removed from V and 0 bases from J, the gap between germline ends came to 7 bases. The CDR3 is made up of 13 amino acids. Germline CDR1 and CDR2: PRHDT and FYEKMQ (reference sequence). CDR3 nucleotides: TGTGCCAGCAGCCGACAGGCTAACTATGGCTACACCTTC. Amino acids: CASSRQANYGYTF.